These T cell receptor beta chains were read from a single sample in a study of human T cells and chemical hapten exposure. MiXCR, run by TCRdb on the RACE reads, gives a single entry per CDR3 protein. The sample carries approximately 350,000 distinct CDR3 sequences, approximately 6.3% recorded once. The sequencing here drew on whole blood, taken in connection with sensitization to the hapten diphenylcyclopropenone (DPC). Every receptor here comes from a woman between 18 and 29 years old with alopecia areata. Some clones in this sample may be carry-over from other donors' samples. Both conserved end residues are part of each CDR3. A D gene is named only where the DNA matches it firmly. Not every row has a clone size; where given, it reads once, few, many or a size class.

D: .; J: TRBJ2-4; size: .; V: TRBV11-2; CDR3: CASTPLIAKNIQYF; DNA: TGTGCCAGCACCCCTTTGATAGCCAAAAACATTCAGTACTTC
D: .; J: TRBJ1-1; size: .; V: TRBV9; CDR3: CASSLSGQGTEAFF; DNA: TGTGCCAGCAGCCTCTCGGGGCAGGGCACTGAAGCTTTCTTT
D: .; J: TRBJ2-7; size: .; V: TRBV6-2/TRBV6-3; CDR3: CASRKTTVYEQYF; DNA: TGTGCCAGCAGGAAGACAACAGTCTACGAGCAGTACTTC
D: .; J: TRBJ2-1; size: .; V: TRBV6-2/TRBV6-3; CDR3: CASTSGGNEQFF; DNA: TGTGCCAGCACCTCAGGCGGCAATGAGCAGTTCTTC
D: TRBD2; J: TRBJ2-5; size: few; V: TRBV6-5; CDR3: CASSTRTSGRETQYF; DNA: TGTGCCAGCAGTACCCGGACTAGCGGCAGAGAGACCCAGTACTTC
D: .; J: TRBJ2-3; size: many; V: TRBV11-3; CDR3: CASSKQGTLADTQYF; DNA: TGTGCCAGCAGCAAACAGGGTACATTGGCAGATACGCAGTATTTT
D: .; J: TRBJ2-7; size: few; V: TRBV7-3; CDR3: CASSLDSFDEQYF; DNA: TGTGCCAGCAGCCTAGACAGTTTTGACGAGCAGTACTTC
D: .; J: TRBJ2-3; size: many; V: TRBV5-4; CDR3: CASSLSADTQYF; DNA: TGTGCCAGCAGCTTGTCGGCAGATACGCAGTATTTT
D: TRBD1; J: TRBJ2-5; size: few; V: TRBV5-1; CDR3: CASSLASGTGGQETQYF; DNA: TGCGCCAGCAGCTTGGCCTCCGGGACAGGGGGCCAAGAGACCCAGTACTTC
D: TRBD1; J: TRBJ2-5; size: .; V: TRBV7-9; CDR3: CASSRQTGGQETQYF; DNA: TGTGCCAGCAGTCGACAGACAGGGGGCCAGGAGACCCAGTACTTC
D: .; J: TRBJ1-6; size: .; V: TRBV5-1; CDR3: CASSPTQGNSPLHF; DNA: TGCGCCAGCAGTCCGACCCAGGGTAATTCACCCCTCCACTTT
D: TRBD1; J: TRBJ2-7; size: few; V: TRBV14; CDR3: CASSQQTGAPYEQYF; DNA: TGTGCCAGCAGCCAACAGACAGGGGCACCCTACGAGCAGTACTTC
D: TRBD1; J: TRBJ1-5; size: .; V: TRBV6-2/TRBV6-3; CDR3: CASGPTGDEQPQHF; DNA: TGTGCCAGCGGCCCGACAGGGGATGAGCAGCCCCAGCATTTT
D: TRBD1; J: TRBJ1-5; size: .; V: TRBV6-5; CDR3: CASRLTGLQPQHF; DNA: TGTGCCAGCAGATTGACAGGGTTACAGCCCCAGCATTTT
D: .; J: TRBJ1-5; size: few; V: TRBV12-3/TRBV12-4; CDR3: CASSGTGDSNQPQHF; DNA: TGTGCCAGCAGCGGGACCGGAGATAGCAATCAGCCCCAGCATTTT
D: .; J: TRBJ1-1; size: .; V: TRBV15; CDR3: CATSRAMEGYTEAFF; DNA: TGTGCCACCAGCAGAGCAATGGAGGGGTACACTGAAGCTTTCTTT
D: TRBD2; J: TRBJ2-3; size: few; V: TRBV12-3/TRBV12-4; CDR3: CASQFLAGDSTDTQYF; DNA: TGTGCCAGCCAGTTTTTAGCGGGGGATAGCACAGATACGCAGTATTTT
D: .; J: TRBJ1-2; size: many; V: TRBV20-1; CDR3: CSARDSAYGYTF; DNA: TGCAGTGCTAGAGATTCGGCCTATGGCTACACCTTC
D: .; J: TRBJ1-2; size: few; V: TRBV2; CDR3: CASKADGSGYTF; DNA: TGTGCCAGCAAAGCCGACGGATCTGGCTACACCTTC
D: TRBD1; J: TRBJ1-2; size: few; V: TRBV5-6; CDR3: CASSWDRVYTF; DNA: TGTGCCAGCAGCTGGGACAGAGTCTACACCTTC
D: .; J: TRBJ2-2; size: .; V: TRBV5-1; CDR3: CASKPSGTGELFF; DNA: TGCGCCAGCAAGCCCTCTGGGACCGGGGAGCTGTTTTTT
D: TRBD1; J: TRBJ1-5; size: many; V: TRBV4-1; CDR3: CASSPDRSNQPQHF; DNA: TGCGCCAGCAGCCCGGACAGGAGCAATCAGCCCCAGCATTTT
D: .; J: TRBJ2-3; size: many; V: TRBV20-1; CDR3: CSAPWGGGTDTQYF; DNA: TGCAGTGCTCCCTGGGGCGGAGGCACAGATACGCAGTATTTT